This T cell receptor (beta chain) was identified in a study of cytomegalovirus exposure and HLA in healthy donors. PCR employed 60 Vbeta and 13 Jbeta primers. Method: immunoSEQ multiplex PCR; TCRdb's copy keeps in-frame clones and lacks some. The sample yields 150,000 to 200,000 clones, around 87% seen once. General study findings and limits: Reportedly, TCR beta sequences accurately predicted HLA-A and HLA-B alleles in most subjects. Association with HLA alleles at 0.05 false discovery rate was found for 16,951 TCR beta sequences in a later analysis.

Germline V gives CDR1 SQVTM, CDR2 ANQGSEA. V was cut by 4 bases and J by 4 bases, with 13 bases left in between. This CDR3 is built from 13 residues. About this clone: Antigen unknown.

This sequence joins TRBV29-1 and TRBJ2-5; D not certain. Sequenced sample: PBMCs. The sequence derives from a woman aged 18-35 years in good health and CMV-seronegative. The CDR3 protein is CSVGRRIGETQYF. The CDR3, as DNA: TGCAGCGTTGGTCGGAGAATCGGAGAGACCCAGTACTTC.